What follows describes a single TCR beta chain. Antigen specificity is unknown. A second PCR, run for about 7 to 11 cycles, used a sample-barcoded 5' primer plus a J-beta primer mix. TCRdb reanalysed the 5' RACE reads using MiXCR and keeps one entry per CDR3 protein. The sample holds 1,300,000 or so distinct CDR3 sequences, approximately 59% seen once. The entry originates in a study of blood T cells in healthy people across ages. Germline CDR1 is LGHNT and CDR2 is FRNRAP. The CDR3 runs 15 residues. Whole-study results and caveats: TCR beta diversity, measured per million T cells, fell in a roughly linear way with age. The authors considered diversity estimates from one million T cells to be underestimates.

The sequence derives from a man younger than 35 in good health. The rearrangement joins TRBV12-5 to TRBJ2-5, with TRBD1 matching over 7 bases. The J call may be wrong; the DNA end is better matched by TRBJ2-7. The specimen was blood. CDR3 residues: CASGLGPGQTYEQYF. CDR3 bases: TGTGCTAGTGGTTTGGGTCCGGGACAGACCTACGAGCAGTACTTC.